Shown below are 10 T cell receptor delta chains from a single sample sequenced in a study of γδ T cells in repeated Plasmodium falciparum infection. TCRdb reran clone calling via CATT on the multiplex PCR reads. Among 70,000 to 95,000 delta-chain clones, under 1.5% were seen once, and the ten largest hold about 10%. Gammadelta T cells were flow-sorted from PBMC into Vgamma9/Vdelta2+ and Vdelta2-negative populations for bulk analysis. The specimen was gamma-delta T cells from blood. The receptors shown here come from a pool of human donors (malaria-infected and uninfected, not separated).

This clone has more than one count but fewer than ten. This chain connects TRDV1 to TRDJ1; 8 positions match TRDD3. The junction had 22 bases not matched to a gene; V was cut back by 0 bases and J by 1 base. Germline CDR1 and CDR2: TSWWSYY and QGS. This CDR3 has 22 residues. CDR3 region: CALGELGLNEYWGVRGTDKLIF. The CDR3 DNA is TGTGCTCTTGGGGAACTGGGCCTAAACGAGTACTGGGGGGTACGCGGCACCGATAAACTCATCTTT.

This clone was counted a few times. The protein given by TCRdb reflects a much larger clone and differs at residue 5 from this DNA's translation, likely from a read error; the protein shown is the DNA's translation. V and J are TRDV1 and TRDJ2; the match to TRDD3 covers 10 bases. J gave up 0 bases and V 1 base, and 17 bases lay outside the gene matches. Germline V gives CDR1 TSWWSYY, CDR2 QGS. The CDR3 loop spans 22 amino acids. CDR3 coding DNA: TGTGCTCTTGGGGAACCTCCTAGGGGGATACGCCGGCCAGCTCCTTTGACAGCACAACTCTTCTTT. Translation: CALGEPPRGIRRPAPLTAQLFF.

The table lists this clone with a few counts. This may stem from a read error, because a much larger clone lies one nucleotide away. CDR3 nucleotides: TGTGCTCTTGGGTGCCTCTTTGGGGGATACGTTGATAAACTCATCTTT. This translates into CALGCLFGGYVDKLIF. This rearrangement joins TRDV1 to TRDJ1; 11 bases match TRDD3. The J gene was not available in TCRdb and was assigned here by matching the DNA to germline segments. Germline loops: CDR1 TSWWSYY, CDR2 QGS. The ends lost 5 bases at V and 5 bases at J; junction bases unmatched: 10. This CDR3 is built from 16 residues.

The sample holds many counts of this clone. TCRdb's entry gives the protein of a much larger clone, which mismatches this DNA's translation at residue 13, likely from a read error; the protein reported here is translated from the DNA. V and J are TRDV2 and TRDJ3, with 11 bases fitting TRDD3. The length of the CDR3 is 18 residues. Looked up from germline, CDR1 is GEAIGNYY and CDR2 is EKD. The CDR3 protein is CACDTLGDSSWDARQMFF. CDR3 sequence (DNA): TGTGCCTGTGACACACTGGGGGATAGCTCCTGGGACGCCCGACAGATGTTTTTC.

This clone was observed a few times. TCRdb assigns this DNA the protein of a much larger clone, which departs from its translation at residue 11; this likely reflects a read error, and the protein shown comes from translating the DNA. The genes are TRDV2 and TRDJ1; 10 bases align to TRDD3. TCRdb carries no J gene annotation; the J gene was assigned here by matching the DNA with germline. CDR1 GEAIGNYY and CDR2 EKD come from the germline V gene. Trimming removed 6 bases from V and 0 bases from J; junction bases left unmatched: 18. The CDR3 is 19 residues long. CDR3 sequence reads: CACREIGGYPPLDTDKLIF. CDR3 sequence (DNA): TGTGCCTGTAGAGAAATTGGGGGATACCCACCATTGGACACCGATAAACTCATCTTT.

This clone occurred a few times. Translating this DNA gives a protein that differs at residue 12 from the TCRdb one, which belongs to a much larger clone; a read error is likely, and the protein shown is this translation. V is TRDV2 and J is TRDJ1, with no clear D. Germline matching of the DNA provided the J gene here, since TCRdb leaves it blank. Germline-derived CDR1 and CDR2 are GEAIGNYY and EKD. CDR3 length equals 16 residues. CDR3: CACDPTKGLYTNKLIF. CDR3 bases: TGTGCCTGTGACCCGACGAAGGGGTTGTACACCAATAAACTCATCTTT.

The table lists this clone with a few counts. One base separates it from a far larger clone, so it is likely a read error. Within the sample, other DNA sequences also encode this same CDR3. The chain combines TRDV3 with TRDJ1, with D possibly being TRDD3 (6 bases). Here the J gene came from matching the DNA to germline, since TCRdb omits it. The CDR3 is made up of 16 amino acids. Between the trimmed V and J ends, which lost 4 bases and 1 base, there was a span of 22 bases. The germline gives CDR1 TVYSNPD, CDR2 GDNSRS (reference sequence). CDR3 in amino acids: CASGRVWGRVTDKLIF. In DNA form, the CDR3 reads TGTGCCTCCGGCAGGGTCTGGGGACGGGTCACCGATAAACTCATCTTT. Full variable domain (remainder filled in from reference TRDV3 and TRDJ1): CDKVTQSSPDQTVASGSEVVLLCTYDTVYSNPDLFWYRIRPDYSFQFVFYGDNSRSEGADFTQGRFSVKHILTQKAFHLVISPVRTEDSATYYCASGRVWGRVTDKLIFGKGTRVTVEP.

With respect to this clone: TCRdb's protein, taken from a much larger clone, differs from this DNA's translation at residue 5, likely owing to a read error; the protein displayed comes from the DNA. The rearrangement links TRDV1 to TRDJ1; D possibly corresponds to TRDD2 (5 bases). Matching the DNA to germline supplied the J gene, which TCRdb does not give. V was clipped by 4 bases and J by 0 bases, with 30 bases between them. The V gene's germline CDR1 is TSWWSYY and CDR2 QGS. This CDR3 contains 21 residues. CDR3 DNA: TGTGCTCTTGGGGGACTAAGTACCTACGCCTTCAACATGCCGTACACCGATAAACTCATCTTT. It codes for CALGGLSTYAFNMPYTDKLIF.

This clone occurred many times. The chain is built from TRDV1 and TRDJ1; 7 nucleotides match TRDD3. The J gene was not available in TCRdb and was assigned here by matching the DNA to germline segments. V shed 2 bases, J shed 4 bases, and the junction held 7 bases outside the gene matches. Per the germline V gene, CDR1 is TSWWSYY and CDR2 is QGS. The CDR3 is 15 residues long. The CDR3 DNA reads TGTGCTCTTGGGGAAAGGGGAATGGGGGACGATAAACTCATCTTT. Translating gives CALGERGMGDDKLIF.

About this clone itself: A single base is all that separates this from a far larger clone, so a read error is likely. Other nucleotide sequences from this sample produce the same CDR3. The chain's CDR3 is CACDPMLLGDTPYTDKLIF. Here the CDR3 DNA reads TGTGCCTGTGACCCTATGCTTCTGGGGGATACCCCATACACCGATAAACTCATCTTT. The chain is built from TRDV2 and TRDJ1; 11 bases agree with TRDD3. The J gene, missing from TCRdb, was assigned here through DNA to germline matching. J gave up 0 bases and V 3 bases, and 14 bases lay outside the gene matches. CDR3 length: 19 residues. Germline V CDR1 and CDR2: GEAIGNYY, EKD.